This T cell receptor (beta chain) was sequenced in a study of identical twins. Germline CDR1 reads SGHRS; CDR2 reads YFSETQ. Losses at the gene ends were 4 bases for V and 2 bases for J; bases not matched to a gene: 8. The CDR3 contains 15 residues. Regarding this clonotype: Its antigen is undetermined.

Findings of the study overall: Beta out-of-frame sequences displayed a weaker excess of sharing between twins. Researchers reported excess low generation probability among twin-shared out-of-frame alpha sequences. Invariant MAIT and iNKT cells are populations that could partly confound zero-insertion analyses.

MiXCR, run by TCRdb on the 5' RACE reads, gives a single entry per CDR3 protein. The repertoire holds 260,000 or so distinct CDR3 sequences, approximately 7.8% seen once, with around 5% in the top ten. Another study also made use of these data, one on yellow fever vaccine responses in identical twins.

The source material was CD8+ T cells sorted from blood. This receptor was taken from a woman aged 18-30 years in good health. V and J are TRBV5-1 and TRBJ2-5; 7 nucleotides line up with TRBD1. The DNA for the CDR3 is TGCGCCAGCAGCCAGGGGGTTCTCCCACAAGAGACCCAGTACTTC. Amino acids: CASSQGVLPQETQYF.